A selection of T cell receptor beta chains follows, all from one sample in a study of CXCR3 chemokines and chemotherapy response in bladder cancer. Using its own MiXCR run on the PCR reads, TCRdb lists one record per CDR3 protein. The sample lists about 13,000 distinct CDR3 sequences; around 12% were seen once. Sample collection occurred from a patient whose treatment included neoadjuvant chemotherapy. The receptor source for this set is a human donor with bladder cancer that did not respond to neoadjuvant chemotherapy. CDR3s include the opening cysteine and the closing phenylalanine or tryptophan. Each record gives: V gene, CDR3 length, J gene, D gene, clone size, CDR3 DNA, CDR3 protein. The D gene is left open where the match is weak. Clone size is stated in some rows and not others, as once, few, many or a class when expanded.

v_gene: TRBV18
len: 16
j_gene: TRBJ2-1
d_gene: TRBD2
abundance: many
CDR3nt: TGTGCCAGCTCACTCCGAGCGGGGGGCTCCTACAATGAGCAGTTCTTC
CDR3aa: CASSLRAGGSYNEQFF

v_gene: TRBV27
len: 17
j_gene: TRBJ2-1
d_gene: NA
abundance: NA
CDR3nt: TGTGCCAGCAGTTTCCTCGGGCAAACCATGGCTACCAATGAGCAGTTCTTC
CDR3aa: CASSFLGQTMATNEQFF

v_gene: TRBV5-4
len: 15
j_gene: TRBJ2-1
d_gene: NA
abundance: many
CDR3nt: TGTGCCAGCAGCTTGGGGACTGCTTCCTACAATGAGCAGTTCTTC
CDR3aa: CASSLGTASYNEQFF

v_gene: TRBV9
len: 15
j_gene: TRBJ2-1
d_gene: TRBD1
abundance: NA
CDR3nt: TGTGCCAGCAGCCCAGGGGGTGGCAGGGTCAATGAGCAGTTCTTC
CDR3aa: CASSPGGGRVNEQFF

v_gene: TRBV12-3/TRBV12-4
len: 14
j_gene: TRBJ1-5
d_gene: NA
abundance: few
CDR3nt: TGTGCCAGCACCGGCCCGGATGGTAATCAGCCCCAGCATTTT
CDR3aa: CASTGPDGNQPQHF

v_gene: TRBV7-2
len: 14
j_gene: TRBJ1-2
d_gene: NA
abundance: many
CDR3nt: TGTGCCAGCAGCCCGGACGGATCTAACTATGGCTACACCTTC
CDR3aa: CASSPDGSNYGYTF

v_gene: TRBV6-5
len: 12
j_gene: TRBJ1-3
d_gene: TRBD1
abundance: NA
CDR3nt: TGTGCCAGCAGCGGGACAGGGGGCCATAGGTATTTT
CDR3aa: CASSGTGGHRYF

v_gene: TRBV18
len: 15
j_gene: TRBJ2-1
d_gene: NA
abundance: medium-sized
CDR3nt: TGTGCCAGCTCACCACTGCCTAGCCCCTACAATGAGCAGTTCTTC
CDR3aa: CASSPLPSPYNEQFF

v_gene: TRBV18
len: 14
j_gene: TRBJ2-5
d_gene: TRBD2
abundance: few
CDR3nt: TGTGCCAGCTCCCACCTAGCGGATCAAGAGACCCAGTACTTC
CDR3aa: CASSHLADQETQYF

v_gene: TRBV7-9
len: 13
j_gene: TRBJ1-2
d_gene: NA
abundance: medium-sized
CDR3nt: TGTGCCAGCAGCTTAGGCCAGGGTAATGGCTACACCTTC
CDR3aa: CASSLGQGNGYTF

v_gene: TRBV6-6
len: 12
j_gene: TRBJ1-2
d_gene: NA
abundance: many
CDR3nt: TGTGCCAGCATGAAAGGCGAGAAAGGCTACACCTTC
CDR3aa: CASMKGEKGYTF

v_gene: TRBV29-1
len: 12
j_gene: TRBJ2-5
d_gene: TRBD2
abundance: medium-sized
CDR3nt: TGCAGCGTACTAGCGGGAGAAGAGACCCAGTACTTC
CDR3aa: CSVLAGEETQYF

v_gene: TRBV20-1
len: 18
j_gene: TRBJ2-3
d_gene: NA
abundance: few
CDR3nt: TGCAGTGCTAGAGTCTCTAGAGCAGGACTTACAAACACAGATACGCAGTATTTT
CDR3aa: CSARVSRAGLTNTDTQYF

v_gene: TRBV12-3/TRBV12-4
len: 15
j_gene: TRBJ2-1
d_gene: TRBD2
abundance: NA
CDR3nt: TGTGCCAGCAGTTCCACTAGCGGGGGGGTAAATGAGCAGTTCTTC
CDR3aa: CASSSTSGGVNEQFF

v_gene: TRBV7-2
len: 14
j_gene: TRBJ2-3
d_gene: NA
abundance: medium-sized
CDR3nt: TGTGCCAGCAGCATAACGGGGACCGGGGTCCGGCAGTATTTT
CDR3aa: CASSITGTGVRQYF

v_gene: TRBV13
len: 14
j_gene: TRBJ2-1
d_gene: TRBD2
abundance: medium-sized
CDR3nt: TGTGCCAGCAGCTTTCTTAGCGGGAGCTATGAGCAGTTCTTC
CDR3aa: CASSFLSGSYEQFF

v_gene: TRBV6-1
len: 17
j_gene: TRBJ2-3
d_gene: NA
abundance: medium-sized
CDR3nt: TGTGCCAGCAGTGAAGCTTCAGCCGGACGGTCCACAGATACGCAGTATTTT
CDR3aa: CASSEASAGRSTDTQYF

v_gene: TRBV6-1
len: 14
j_gene: TRBJ2-5
d_gene: TRBD2
abundance: many
CDR3nt: TGTGCCAGCAATAGACTAGCCCAACAAGAGACCCAGTACTTC
CDR3aa: CASNRLAQQETQYF

v_gene: TRBV28
len: 13
j_gene: TRBJ2-3
d_gene: NA
abundance: few
CDR3nt: TGTGCCGGAAGGAGGGTGTTCACAGATACGCAGTATTTT
CDR3aa: CAGRRVFTDTQYF

v_gene: TRBV7-2
len: 13
j_gene: TRBJ2-5
d_gene: NA
abundance: many
CDR3nt: TGTGCCAGCAGCCCGGACAGACGACAGACCCAGTACTTC
CDR3aa: CASSPDRRQTQYF

v_gene: TRBV7-3
len: 14
j_gene: TRBJ2-3
d_gene: NA
abundance: NA
CDR3nt: TGTGCCAGCAGCTTAAGTTGGGGGTCTGATACGCAGTATTTT
CDR3aa: CASSLSWGSDTQYF

v_gene: TRBV7-9
len: 15
j_gene: TRBJ1-2
d_gene: NA
abundance: NA
CDR3nt: TGTGCCAGCAGCGGCACGCAGGGCGGGGGCTATGGCTACACCTTC
CDR3aa: CASSGTQGGGYGYTF

v_gene: TRBV28
len: 15
j_gene: TRBJ1-2
d_gene: NA
abundance: NA
CDR3nt: TGTGCCAGCAGGGTGGGAAACTCCTTAGGCTATGGCTACACCTTC
CDR3aa: CASRVGNSLGYGYTF

v_gene: TRBV20-1
len: 16
j_gene: TRBJ2-2
d_gene: TRBD2
abundance: NA
CDR3nt: TGCAGTGCTGCTACTAGCGGGAGGGCGGGCACCGGGGAGCTGTTTTTT
CDR3aa: CSAATSGRAGTGELFF

v_gene: TRBV6-6
len: 14
j_gene: TRBJ1-4
d_gene: TRBD1
abundance: many
CDR3nt: TGTGCCAGCAGCACAGGGGGAACTAATGAAAAACTGTTTTTT
CDR3aa: CASSTGGTNEKLFF

v_gene: TRBV12-3/TRBV12-4
len: 17
j_gene: TRBJ1-1
d_gene: NA
abundance: many
CDR3nt: TGTGCCAGCAGTGACTCCGACACACGGGGCCTACAAAGTGAAGCTTTCTTT
CDR3aa: CASSDSDTRGLQSEAFF

v_gene: TRBV2
len: 16
j_gene: TRBJ1-2
d_gene: NA
abundance: NA
CDR3nt: TGTGCCAGCAGTGGAGGGACCGGCAAAGCTAACTATGGCTACACCTTC
CDR3aa: CASSGGTGKANYGYTF

v_gene: TRBV6-1
len: 15
j_gene: TRBJ1-3
d_gene: NA
abundance: many
CDR3nt: TGTGCCAGCAGTGCACAGGGCTTCTCTGGAAACACCATATATTTT
CDR3aa: CASSAQGFSGNTIYF

v_gene: TRBV6-1
len: 15
j_gene: TRBJ2-1
d_gene: TRBD2
abundance: many
CDR3nt: TGTGCCAGCAGTGAAGATAGCGGGGAATACAATGAGCAGTTCTTC
CDR3aa: CASSEDSGEYNEQFF

v_gene: TRBV6-1
len: 16
j_gene: TRBJ1-2
d_gene: NA
abundance: many
CDR3nt: TGTGCCAGCTGCTTAGCAGCTCTACCAATAACCTATGGCTACACCTTC
CDR3aa: CASCLAALPITYGYTF

v_gene: TRBV6-5
len: 14
j_gene: TRBJ1-1
d_gene: NA
abundance: many
CDR3nt: TGTGCCAGCAGGGTCCAAGCAGGGAGAACTGAAGCTTTCTTT
CDR3aa: CASRVQAGRTEAFF

v_gene: TRBV18
len: 15
j_gene: TRBJ1-2
d_gene: NA
abundance: many
CDR3nt: TGTGCCAGCTCACCACAAGGAGGGTTAGGGGATGGCTACACCTTC
CDR3aa: CASSPQGGLGDGYTF

v_gene: TRBV16
len: 14
j_gene: TRBJ2-1
d_gene: TRBD1
abundance: NA
CDR3nt: TGTGCCAGCAGCCAAGGCACAGGGGGCCATGAGCAGTTCTTC
CDR3aa: CASSQGTGGHEQFF

v_gene: TRBV12-3/TRBV12-4
len: 14
j_gene: TRBJ1-5
d_gene: TRBD1
abundance: NA
CDR3nt: TGTGCCAGCAGCCCCGGACAGGGGAATCAGCCCCAGCATTTT
CDR3aa: CASSPGQGNQPQHF

v_gene: TRBV18
len: 16
j_gene: TRBJ1-1
d_gene: NA
abundance: many
CDR3nt: TGTGCCAGCTCACCTAAAGCTGCAACCATGAACACTGAAGCTTTCTTT
CDR3aa: CASSPKAATMNTEAFF

v_gene: TRBV20-1
len: 19
j_gene: TRBJ2-3
d_gene: NA
abundance: few
CDR3nt: TGCAGTGCTAGAGGGCAGGGGAAGCTTTCGGTCCTGGCAACAGATACGCAGTATTTT
CDR3aa: CSARGQGKLSVLATDTQYF